This TCR beta chain originates from a study of graft-versus-host responses after intestinal transplantation. Generated by immunoSEQ multiplex PCR, the TCRdb table keeps only in-frame clones and is missing some. The sample holds about 10,000 clones, about 95% seen once. This CDR3 has 15 residues. Looked up from germline, CDR1 is MNHEY and CDR2 is SMNVEV (reference sequence). Sequenced here: bone marrow, sampled approximately 530 days after intestinal transplantation. The chain carries TRBV27 and TRBJ2-5; 7 bases are a match to TRBD1. The end of the DNA aligns better with TRBJ2-7, so the J call may be wrong. The source of this sequence is a human patient who received an intestinal transplant, so some T cells may come from the graft donor. CDR3: CASSSLRGRSYEQYF. CDR3 bases: TGTGCCAGCAGTTCTCTAAGGGGGCGATCCTACGAGCAGTACTTC.